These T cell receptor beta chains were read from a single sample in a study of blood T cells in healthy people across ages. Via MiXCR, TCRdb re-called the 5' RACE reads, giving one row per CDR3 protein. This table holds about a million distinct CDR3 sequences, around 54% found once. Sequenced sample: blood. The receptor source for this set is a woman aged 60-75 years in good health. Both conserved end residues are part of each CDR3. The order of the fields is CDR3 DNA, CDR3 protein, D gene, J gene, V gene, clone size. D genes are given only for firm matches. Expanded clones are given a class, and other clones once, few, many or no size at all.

cdr3_nt: TGCGCCAGCGGAGCGGGTGGAGGGGAGCAGTACTTC
cdr3_aa: CASGAGGGEQYF
d_call: .
j_call: TRBJ2-4
v_call: TRBV10-2
clone_size: .

cdr3_nt: TGTGCCAGCAGCCCTGGGACAGTCGATAGCAATCAGCCCCAGCATTTT
cdr3_aa: CASSPGTVDSNQPQHF
d_call: TRBD1
j_call: TRBJ1-5
v_call: TRBV28
clone_size: few

cdr3_nt: TGCAGCGTTGAAGGGGACACCCGCATGTTTAATACGCAGTATTTT
cdr3_aa: CSVEGDTRMFNTQYF
d_call: .
j_call: TRBJ2-3
v_call: TRBV29-1
clone_size: .

cdr3_nt: TGTGCCAGCAGTATCGGACAGGTAGCAGATACGCAGTATTTT
cdr3_aa: CASSIGQVADTQYF
d_call: TRBD1
j_call: TRBJ2-3
v_call: TRBV6-6
clone_size: few

cdr3_nt: TGCAGCGTAATAGGGACAGCCTACGAGCAGTACTTC
cdr3_aa: CSVIGTAYEQYF
d_call: TRBD1
j_call: TRBJ2-7
v_call: TRBV29-1
clone_size: .

cdr3_nt: TGTGCCAGCAGCCAAGGTTTTGAGGGGTCCTACAATGAGCAGTTCTTC
cdr3_aa: CASSQGFEGSYNEQFF
d_call: .
j_call: TRBJ2-1
v_call: TRBV3-1
clone_size: .

cdr3_nt: TGTGCCAGCAGTCCGCGGACAGGGATTGGGTACGAGCAGTACTTC
cdr3_aa: CASSPRTGIGYEQYF
d_call: TRBD1
j_call: TRBJ2-7
v_call: TRBV12-3/TRBV12-4
clone_size: .

cdr3_nt: TGCGCCAGCAGCTGGATGGGACAGGGATATGAAAAACTGTTTTTT
cdr3_aa: CASSWMGQGYEKLFF
d_call: TRBD1
j_call: TRBJ1-4
v_call: TRBV5-1
clone_size: .

cdr3_nt: TGTGCCAGCAGTCCAAGTCGGGGGAATGAAAAACTGTTTTTT
cdr3_aa: CASSPSRGNEKLFF
d_call: .
j_call: TRBJ1-4
v_call: TRBV3-1
clone_size: .

cdr3_nt: TGTGCCAGCAGTGACACGGACTTAGAGGCGGCCCAGTACTTC
cdr3_aa: CASSDTDLEAAQYF
d_call: .
j_call: TRBJ2-7
v_call: TRBV6-2/TRBV6-3
clone_size: .

cdr3_nt: TGCGCCAGCAGCTTGGCCTCATCGCGAGGGGAGCTGTTTTTT
cdr3_aa: CASSLASSRGELFF
d_call: .
j_call: TRBJ2-2
v_call: TRBV5-1
clone_size: .

cdr3_nt: TGTGCCAGCAGTTACTCGAGGAATACGCACGGCTACACCTTC
cdr3_aa: CASSYSRNTHGYTF
d_call: .
j_call: TRBJ1-2
v_call: TRBV6-2/TRBV6-3
clone_size: .

cdr3_nt: TGTGCCAGCAGCCCCCATGTGGGAGTGACCACAGATACGCAGTATTTT
cdr3_aa: CASSPHVGVTTDTQYF
d_call: .
j_call: TRBJ2-3
v_call: TRBV7-9
clone_size: few

cdr3_nt: TGCAGTGCTAGAATTTGGGACAGAGCAGAAGAGACCCAGTACTTC
cdr3_aa: CSARIWDRAEETQYF
d_call: TRBD1
j_call: TRBJ2-5
v_call: TRBV20-1
clone_size: .

cdr3_nt: TGTGCCAGTAGGGGGAGTCTTAGAGAGACCCAGTACTTC
cdr3_aa: CASRGSLRETQYF
d_call: .
j_call: TRBJ2-5
v_call: TRBV19
clone_size: .

cdr3_nt: TGTGCCATCAGTGAATCGGACGGCTACAATGAGCAGTTCTTC
cdr3_aa: CAISESDGYNEQFF
d_call: .
j_call: TRBJ2-1
v_call: TRBV10-3
clone_size: few